The T cell receptor (beta chain) under discussion was sequenced for a study of T cell repertoires in cytomegalovirus infection. MiXCR, run by TCRdb on the reads, gives a single entry per CDR3 protein. This sample has 740,000 or so distinct CDR3 sequences, with roughly a third found just once. V was clipped by 5 bases and J by 0 bases, with 11 bases between them. The CDR3 length is 15 residues. Germline loops: CDR1 SGHNT, CDR2 YENEEA. The chain couples TRBV11-3 to TRBJ1-3, with a possible D match to TRBD1 (5 bases). The source of this sequence is a human donor in good health (CMV status not recorded). Some clones in this sample may be carry-over from other donors' samples. The sequencing sample was made of PBMCs. The CDR3 DNA reads as TGTGCCAGCAGCCTCCGGGGCCTCTCTGGAAACACCATATATTTT. Translated: CASSLRGLSGNTIYF.